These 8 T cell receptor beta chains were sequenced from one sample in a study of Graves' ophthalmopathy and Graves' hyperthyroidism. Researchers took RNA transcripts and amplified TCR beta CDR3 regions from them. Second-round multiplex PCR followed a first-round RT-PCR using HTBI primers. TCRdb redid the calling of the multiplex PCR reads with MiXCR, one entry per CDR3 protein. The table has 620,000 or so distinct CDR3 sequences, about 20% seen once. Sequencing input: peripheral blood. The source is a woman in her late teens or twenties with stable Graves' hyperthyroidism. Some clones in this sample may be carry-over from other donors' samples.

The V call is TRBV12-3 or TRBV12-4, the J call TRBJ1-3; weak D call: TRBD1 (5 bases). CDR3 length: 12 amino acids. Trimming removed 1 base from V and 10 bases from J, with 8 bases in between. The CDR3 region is CASSLVGETIYF. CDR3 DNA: TGTGCCAGCAGTTTAGTGGGGGAGACCATATATTTT.

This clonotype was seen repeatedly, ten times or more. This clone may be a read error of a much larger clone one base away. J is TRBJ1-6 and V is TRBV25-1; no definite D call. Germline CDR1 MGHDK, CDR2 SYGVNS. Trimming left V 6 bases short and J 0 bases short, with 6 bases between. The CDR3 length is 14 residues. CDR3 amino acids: CASRVSSYNSPLHF. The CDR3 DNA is TGTGCCAGCAGAGTGAGCTCCTATAATTCACCCCTCCACTTT.

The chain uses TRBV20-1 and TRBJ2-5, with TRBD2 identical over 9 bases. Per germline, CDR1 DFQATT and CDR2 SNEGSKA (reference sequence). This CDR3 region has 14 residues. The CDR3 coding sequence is TGCAGCCTCCCAGGGCGGGAGGGCCAAGAGACCCAGTACTTC. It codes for CSLPGREGQETQYF.

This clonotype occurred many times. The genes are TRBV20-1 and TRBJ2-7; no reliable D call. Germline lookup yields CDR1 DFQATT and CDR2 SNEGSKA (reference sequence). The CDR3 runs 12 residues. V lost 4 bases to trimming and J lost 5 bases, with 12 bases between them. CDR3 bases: TGCAGTGCTACAGGCGATCGGGACGAGCAGTACTTC. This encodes CSATGDRDEQYF.

Here the CDR3 DNA reads TGTGCCAGCAGCCAAGTAACTTTGACTAATTCACCCCTCCACTTT. Protein product: CASSQVTLTNSPLHF. The rearrangement uses TRBV4-2 and TRBJ1-6; D is unresolved. There are 15 residues in the CDR3. V was shortened by 1 base and J by 6 bases, with 10 bases between the two germline ends. CDR1 and CDR2 from the germline V gene are LGHNA and YNFKEQ.

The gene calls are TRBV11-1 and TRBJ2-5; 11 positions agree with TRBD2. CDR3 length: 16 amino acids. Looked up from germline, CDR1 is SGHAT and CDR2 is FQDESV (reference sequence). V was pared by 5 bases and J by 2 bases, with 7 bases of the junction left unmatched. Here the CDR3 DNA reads TGTGCCAGCAGCCCTCGACTAGCGGGGCCACAAGAGACCCAGTACTTC. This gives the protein CASSPRLAGPQETQYF.

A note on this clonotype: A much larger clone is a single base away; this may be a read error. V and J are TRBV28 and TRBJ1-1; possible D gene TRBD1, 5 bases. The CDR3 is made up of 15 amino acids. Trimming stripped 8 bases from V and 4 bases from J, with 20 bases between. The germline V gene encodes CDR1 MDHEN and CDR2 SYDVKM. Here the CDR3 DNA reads TGTGCCAGCGGACCGGTTCGACAGTTGAGCACTGAAGCTTTCTTT. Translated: CASGPVRQLSTEAFF.

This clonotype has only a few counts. CDR3 sequence: CASSQDIPKRQSMNTEAFF. The CDR3 region has the DNA TGTGCCAGCAGCCAAGATATCCCAAAAAGACAGTCCATGAACACTGAAGCTTTCTTT. The J gene is TRBJ1-1, the V gene TRBV3-1, with D possibly TRBD1 on 5 matching bases. CDR1 and CDR2 from the germline V gene are LGHDT and YNNKEL (reference sequence). V was pared by 0 bases and J by 0 bases, with 20 bases between. The length of the CDR3 is 19 residues.